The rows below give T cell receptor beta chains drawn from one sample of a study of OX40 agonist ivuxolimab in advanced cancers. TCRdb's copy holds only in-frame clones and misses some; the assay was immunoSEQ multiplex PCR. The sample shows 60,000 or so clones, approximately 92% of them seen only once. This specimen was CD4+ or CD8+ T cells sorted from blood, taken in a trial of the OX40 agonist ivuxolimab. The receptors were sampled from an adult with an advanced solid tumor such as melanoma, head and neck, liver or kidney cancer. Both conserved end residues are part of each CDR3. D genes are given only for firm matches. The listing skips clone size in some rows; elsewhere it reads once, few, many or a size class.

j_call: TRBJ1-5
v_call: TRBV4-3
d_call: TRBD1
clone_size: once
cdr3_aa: CASSQTGTGGRQPQHF
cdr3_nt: TGCGCCAGCAGCCAAACCGGGACAGGGGGCAGGCAGCCCCAGCATTTT

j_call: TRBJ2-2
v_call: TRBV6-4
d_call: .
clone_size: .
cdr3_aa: CASSDPGSSTGELFF
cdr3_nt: TGTGCCAGCAGTGACCCGGGGTCCTCGACCGGGGAGCTGTTTTTT

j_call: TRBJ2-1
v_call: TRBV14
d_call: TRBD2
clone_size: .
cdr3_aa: CASSQGLAGATDEQFF
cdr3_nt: TGTGCCAGCAGCCAGGGACTAGCGGGAGCTACGGATGAGCAGTTCTTC

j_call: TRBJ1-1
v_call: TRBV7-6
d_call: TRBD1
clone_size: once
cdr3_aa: CASSSGQLNTEAFF
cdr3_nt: TGTGCCAGCAGCTCGGGACAGCTGAACACTGAAGCTTTCTTT

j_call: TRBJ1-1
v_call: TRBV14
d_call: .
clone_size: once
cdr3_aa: CASSQFQGSEAFF
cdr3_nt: TGTGCCAGCAGCCAATTTCAGGGGAGTGAAGCTTTCTTT

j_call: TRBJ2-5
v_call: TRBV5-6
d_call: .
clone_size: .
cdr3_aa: CASSGGGGPLETQYF
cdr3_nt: TGTGCCAGCAGCGGCGGCGGGGGCCCCCTAGAGACCCAGTACTTC

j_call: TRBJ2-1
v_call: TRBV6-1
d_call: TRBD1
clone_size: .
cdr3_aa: CASSEDGTVYNEQFF
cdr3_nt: TGTGCCAGCAGTGAAGACGGGACAGTCTACAATGAGCAGTTCTTC

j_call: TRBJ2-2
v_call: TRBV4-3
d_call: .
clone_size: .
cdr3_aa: CASSSRTVPGELFF
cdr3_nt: TGCGCCAGCAGCTCCCGGACGGTACCGGGGGAGCTGTTTTTT

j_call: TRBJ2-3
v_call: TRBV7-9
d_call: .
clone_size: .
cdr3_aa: CASSSKSTDTQYF
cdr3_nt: TGTGCCAGCAGCTCCAAAAGCACAGATACGCAGTATTTT

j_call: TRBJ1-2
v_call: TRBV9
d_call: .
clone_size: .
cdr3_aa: CASSAPRGGAINYGYTF
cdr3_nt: TGTGCCAGCAGCGCGCCCCGGGGGGGGGCTATTAACTATGGCTACACCTTC

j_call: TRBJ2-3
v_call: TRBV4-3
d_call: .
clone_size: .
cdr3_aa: CASSQFRDGTSTDTQYF
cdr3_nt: TGCGCCAGCAGCCAATTTCGTGACGGCACTAGCACAGATACGCAGTATTTT

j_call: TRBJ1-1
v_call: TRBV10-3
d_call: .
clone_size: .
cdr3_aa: CAISNEELKGTEAFF
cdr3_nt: TGTGCCATCAGTAACGAAGAGCTTAAGGGGACTGAAGCTTTCTTT

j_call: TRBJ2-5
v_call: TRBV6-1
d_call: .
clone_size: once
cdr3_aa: CASSEFRETQYF
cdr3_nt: TGTGCCAGCAGTGAATTTCGAGAGACCCAGTACTTC

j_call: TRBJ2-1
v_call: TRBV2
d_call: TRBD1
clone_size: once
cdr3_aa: CASSVDRGQFF
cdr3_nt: TGTGCCAGCAGCGTTGACAGGGGGCAGTTCTTC

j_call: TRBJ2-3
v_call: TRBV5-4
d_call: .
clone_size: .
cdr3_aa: CASSLTLADTQYF
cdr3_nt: TGTGCCAGCAGCTTGACGCTGGCAGATACGCAGTATTTT

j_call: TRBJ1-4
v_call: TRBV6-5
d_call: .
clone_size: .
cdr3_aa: CASSYSEEDEKLFF
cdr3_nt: TGTGCCAGCAGTTACTCGGAAGAGGATGAAAAACTGTTTTTT

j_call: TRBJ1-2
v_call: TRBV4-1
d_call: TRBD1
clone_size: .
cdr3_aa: CASSPGTDAPYGYTF
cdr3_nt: TGCGCCAGCAGCCCCGGGACAGACGCCCCGTATGGCTACACCTTC

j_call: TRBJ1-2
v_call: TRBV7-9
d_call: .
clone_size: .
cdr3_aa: CASSLQGPNYGYTF
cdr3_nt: TGTGCCAGCAGCTTACAGGGGCCTAACTATGGCTACACCTTC

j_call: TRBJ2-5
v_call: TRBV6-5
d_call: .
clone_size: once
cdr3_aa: CASGMVGTQYF
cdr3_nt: TGTGCCAGCGGGATGGTGGGGACCCAGTACTTC

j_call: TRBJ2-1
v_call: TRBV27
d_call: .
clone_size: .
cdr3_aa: CASSFQGPQYNEQFF
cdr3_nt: TGTGCCAGCAGTTTTCAGGGGCCGCAGTACAATGAGCAGTTCTTC

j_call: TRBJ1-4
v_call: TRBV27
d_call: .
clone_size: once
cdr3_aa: CASSHGVGEWGEKLFF
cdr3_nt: TGTGCCAGCAGCCACGGGGTTGGGGAGTGGGGAGAAAAACTGTTTTTT

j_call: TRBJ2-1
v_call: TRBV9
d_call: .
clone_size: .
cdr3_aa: CASSVRLGDNEQFF
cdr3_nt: TGTGCCAGCAGCGTACGACTAGGAGACAATGAGCAGTTCTTC

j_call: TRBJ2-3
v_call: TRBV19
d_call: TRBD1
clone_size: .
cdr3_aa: CASSMSAGGVGTDTQYF
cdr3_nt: TGTGCCAGTAGTATGTCGGCAGGGGGAGTAGGGACAGATACGCAGTATTTT

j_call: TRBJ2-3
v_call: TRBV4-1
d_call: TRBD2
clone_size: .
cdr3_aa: CASSQGLAGDTQYF
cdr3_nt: TGCGCCAGCAGCCAAGGCCTAGCGGGAGATACGCAGTATTTT

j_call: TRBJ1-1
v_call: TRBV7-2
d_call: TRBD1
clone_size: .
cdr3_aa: CASSLRQGAVNTEAFF
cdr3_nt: TGTGCCAGCAGCTTAAGACAGGGGGCGGTGAACACTGAAGCTTTCTTT

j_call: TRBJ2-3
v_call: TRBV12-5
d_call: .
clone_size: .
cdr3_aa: CASGFSSDTQYF
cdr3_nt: TGTGCTAGTGGTTTTAGCTCAGATACGCAGTATTTT

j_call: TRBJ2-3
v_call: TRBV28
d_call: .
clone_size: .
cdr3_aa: CASSLGVRGTDTQYF
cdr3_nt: TGTGCCAGCAGTTTAGGGGTTAGAGGCACAGATACGCAGTATTTT

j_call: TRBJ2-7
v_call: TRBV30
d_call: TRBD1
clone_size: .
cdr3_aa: CAWSVRQGFEQYF
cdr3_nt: TGTGCCTGGAGTGTAAGACAGGGGTTCGAGCAGTACTTC

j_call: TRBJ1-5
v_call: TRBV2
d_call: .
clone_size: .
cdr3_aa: CASSEGGMSNQPQHF
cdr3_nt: TGTGCCAGCAGTGAAGGGGGCATGAGCAATCAGCCCCAGCATTTT

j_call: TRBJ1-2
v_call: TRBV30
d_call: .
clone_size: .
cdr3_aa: CAWSERSYGYTF
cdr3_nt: TGTGCCTGGAGTGAACGGAGCTATGGCTACACCTTC

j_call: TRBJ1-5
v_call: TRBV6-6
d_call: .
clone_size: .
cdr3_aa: CASSYSTALQPQHF
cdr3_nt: TGTGCCAGCAGTTACTCGACGGCTCTACAGCCCCAGCATTTT

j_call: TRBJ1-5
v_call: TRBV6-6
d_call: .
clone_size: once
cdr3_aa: CASSQTGYSNQPQHF
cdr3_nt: TGTGCCAGCAGCCAAACAGGTTATAGCAATCAGCCCCAGCATTTT

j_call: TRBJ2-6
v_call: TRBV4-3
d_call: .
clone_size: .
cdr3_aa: CASSQPDRSGANVLTF
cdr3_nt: TGCGCCAGCAGCCAACCCGACAGGTCTGGGGCCAACGTCCTGACTTTC

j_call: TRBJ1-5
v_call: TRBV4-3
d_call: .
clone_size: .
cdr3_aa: CASSQEPPSTILSNQPQHF
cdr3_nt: TGCGCCAGCAGCCAAGAACCCCCATCGACAATCCTTAGCAATCAGCCCCAGCATTTT

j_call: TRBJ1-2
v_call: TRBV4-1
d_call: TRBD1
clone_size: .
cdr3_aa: CASSPRGQGNYGYTF
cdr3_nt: TGCGCCAGCAGCCCAAGGGGACAGGGGAACTATGGCTACACCTTC

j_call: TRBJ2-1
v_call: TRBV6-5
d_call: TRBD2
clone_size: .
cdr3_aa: CASSPGGESGDLRFF
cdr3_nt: TGTGCCAGCAGCCCCGGGGGGGAGTCAGGGGACTTGCGGTTCTTC

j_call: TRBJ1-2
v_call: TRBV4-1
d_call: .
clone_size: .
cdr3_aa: CASSQDVVIPNYGYTF
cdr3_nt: TGCGCCAGCAGCCAAGATGTGGTTATCCCTAACTATGGCTACACCTTC

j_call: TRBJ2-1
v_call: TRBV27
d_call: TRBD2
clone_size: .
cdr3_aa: CASSSGTNLYNEQFF
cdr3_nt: TGTGCCAGCAGTAGCGGGACTAATTTATACAATGAGCAGTTCTTC

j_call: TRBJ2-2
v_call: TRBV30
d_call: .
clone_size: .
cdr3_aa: CAWGFGTGELFF
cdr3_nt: TGTGCCTGGGGATTTGGCACCGGGGAGCTGTTTTTT

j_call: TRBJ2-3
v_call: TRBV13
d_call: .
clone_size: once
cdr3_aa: CASSLDADTQYF
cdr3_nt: TGTGCCAGCAGCTTAGATGCAGATACGCAGTATTTT

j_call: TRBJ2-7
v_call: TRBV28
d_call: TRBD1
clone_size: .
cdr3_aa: CASSPRDREDEQYF
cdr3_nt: TGTGCCAGCAGTCCTCGGGACAGGGAAGACGAGCAGTACTTC

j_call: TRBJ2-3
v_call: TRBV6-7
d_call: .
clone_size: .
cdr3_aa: CASTHGGWGDTQYF
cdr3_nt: TGTGCCAGCACCCATGGGGGATGGGGAGATACGCAGTATTTT

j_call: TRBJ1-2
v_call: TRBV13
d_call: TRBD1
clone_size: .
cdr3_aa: CASSSRDRGGVGFGYTF
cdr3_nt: TGTGCCAGCAGCTCCCGAGATAGAGGGGGCGTTGGTTTTGGCTACACCTTC

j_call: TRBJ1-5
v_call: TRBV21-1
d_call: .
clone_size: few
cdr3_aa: CASSNSNQPQHF
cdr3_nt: TGTGCCAGCAGCAATAGCAATCAGCCCCAGCATTTT

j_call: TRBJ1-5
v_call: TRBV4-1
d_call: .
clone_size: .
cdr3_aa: CASSQGPQGLSQPQHF
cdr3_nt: TGCGCCAGCAGCCAAGGTCCACAGGGATTAAGCCAGCCCCAGCATTTT

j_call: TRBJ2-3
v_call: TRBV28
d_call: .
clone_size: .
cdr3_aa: CASSFVRGWADTDTQYF
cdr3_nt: TGTGCCAGCAGTTTTGTACGGGGCTGGGCAGACACAGATACGCAGTATTTT

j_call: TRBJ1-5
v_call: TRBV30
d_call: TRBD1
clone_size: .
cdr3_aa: CAWSGQGLGNQPQHF
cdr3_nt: TGTGCCTGGAGTGGACAGGGTCTGGGCAATCAGCCCCAGCATTTT

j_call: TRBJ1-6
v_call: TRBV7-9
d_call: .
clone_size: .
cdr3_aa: CASSQGRGGSPLHF
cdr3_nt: TGTGCCAGCAGCCAGGGTAGGGGCGGATCACCCCTCCACTTT

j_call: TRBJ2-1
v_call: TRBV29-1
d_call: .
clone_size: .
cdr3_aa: CSSYYNEQFF
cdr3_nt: TGCAGCTCGTACTACAATGAGCAGTTCTTC

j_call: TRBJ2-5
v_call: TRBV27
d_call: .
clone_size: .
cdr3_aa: CASSWGETQYF
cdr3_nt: TGTGCCAGCAGTTGGGGGGAGACCCAGTACTTC

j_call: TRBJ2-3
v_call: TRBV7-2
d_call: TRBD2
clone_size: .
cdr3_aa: CASSLVGLAGRADTQYF
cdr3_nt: TGTGCCAGCAGCTTAGTGGGACTAGCGGGGAGAGCAGATACGCAGTATTTT

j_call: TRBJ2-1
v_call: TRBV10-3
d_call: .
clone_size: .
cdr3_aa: CATSKSASGEQFF
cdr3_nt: TGTGCCACCTCCAAATCCGCGTCTGGTGAGCAGTTCTTC

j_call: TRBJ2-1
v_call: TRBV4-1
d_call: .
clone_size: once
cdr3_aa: CASSQSGVRAYNEQFF
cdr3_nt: TGCGCCAGCAGCCAAAGCGGTGTCAGGGCCTACAATGAGCAGTTCTTC

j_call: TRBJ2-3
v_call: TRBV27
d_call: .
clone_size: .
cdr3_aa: CASSSGGPRTDTQYF
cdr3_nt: TGTGCCAGCAGTTCTGGAGGCCCGCGCACAGATACGCAGTATTTT

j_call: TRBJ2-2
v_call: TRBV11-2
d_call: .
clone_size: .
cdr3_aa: CASSPLTATGELFF
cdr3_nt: TGTGCCAGCAGCCCACTAACCGCCACCGGGGAGCTGTTTTTT

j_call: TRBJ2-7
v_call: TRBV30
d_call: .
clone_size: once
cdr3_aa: CAWSTRGRLGEQYF
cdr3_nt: TGTGCCTGGAGTACGAGGGGACGGCTAGGCGAGCAGTACTTC

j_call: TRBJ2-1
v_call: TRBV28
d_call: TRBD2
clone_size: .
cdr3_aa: CASSPVGLAGGQFF
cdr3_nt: TGTGCCAGCAGCCCCGTTGGGCTAGCGGGGGGGCAGTTCTTC

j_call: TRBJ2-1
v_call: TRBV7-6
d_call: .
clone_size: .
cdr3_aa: CASSRSGLHPPNEQFF
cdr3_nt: TGTGCCAGCAGTAGATCGGGACTTCACCCTCCCAATGAGCAGTTCTTC